This T cell receptor (beta chain) was profiled in a study of blood T cell repertoires in COVID-19. Study summary: Acute and convalescent COVID-19 samples came from the United States, Italy and Spain. Nucleic acid was either cDNA or gDNA, and it came from T cells, B-cell-depleted T cells, or PBMCs.

Remarks on this clone: One end of the junction varies from germline; a read error may be responsible.

As processed by the authors: Reference gene primer amplification in the assay estimated nucleated cell counts. The protocol was immunoSEQ multiplex PCR, while the TCRdb copy is restricted to in-frame clones and leaves out a portion. V and J calls and clone size are given by that table; D and trimming were obtained from the DNA. The sample holds approximately 130,000 clones; approximately 90% are singletons and the top ten take approximately 8.1%. Germline lookup yields CDR1 SGHTA and CDR2 FQGNSA. CDR3 length: 14 residues. This chain links TRBV7-2 with TRBJ2-7; weak D call: TRBD2 (5 bases). Sample: peripheral blood. The TCR originated in a man aged 45 to 65 with acute or convalescent COVID-19. The CDR3 spells CASSVASNYYEQYF. The CDR3 coding sequence is TGTGCCAGCAGCGTAGCGTCTAACTACTACGAGCAGTACTTC.